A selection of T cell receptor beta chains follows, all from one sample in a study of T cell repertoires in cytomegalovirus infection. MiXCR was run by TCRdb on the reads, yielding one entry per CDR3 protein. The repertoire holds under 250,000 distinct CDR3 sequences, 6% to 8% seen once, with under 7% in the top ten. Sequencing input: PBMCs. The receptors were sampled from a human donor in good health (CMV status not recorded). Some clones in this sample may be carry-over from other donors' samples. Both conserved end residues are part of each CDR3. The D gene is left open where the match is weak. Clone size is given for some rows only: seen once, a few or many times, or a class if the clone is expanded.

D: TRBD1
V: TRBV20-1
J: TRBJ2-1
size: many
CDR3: CSARDTTGTGSYNEQFF
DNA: TGCAGTGCTAGGGATACCACCGGGACAGGGTCCTACAATGAGCAGTTCTTC

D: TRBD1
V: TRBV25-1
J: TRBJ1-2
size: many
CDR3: CASRPNTGGYGYTF
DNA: TGTGCCAGCAGACCCAATACAGGGGGCTATGGCTACACCTTC

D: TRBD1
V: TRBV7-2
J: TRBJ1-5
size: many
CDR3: CASSPGGGQGPQHF
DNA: TGTGCCAGCAGCCCAGGGGGGGGGCAAGGGCCCCAGCATTTT

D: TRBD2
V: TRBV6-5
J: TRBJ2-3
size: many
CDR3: CASSPSGGEATDTQYF
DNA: TGTGCCAGCAGCCCCAGCGGGGGGGAAGCCACAGATACGCAGTATTTT

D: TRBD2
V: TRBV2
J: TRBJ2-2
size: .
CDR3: CASRNYTYRDYRVGELFF
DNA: TGTGCCAGCAGGAACTACACTTACCGGGACTACCGGGTCGGGGAGCTGTTTTTT

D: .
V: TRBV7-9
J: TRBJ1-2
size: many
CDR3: CASSRGAAENYGYTF
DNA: TGTGCCAGCAGCCGTGGGGCCGCCGAAAACTATGGCTACACCTTC

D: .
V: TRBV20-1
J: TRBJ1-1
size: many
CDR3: CSASLGRLTAEAFF
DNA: TGCAGTGCTAGTTTGGGGCGCTTGACGGCTGAAGCTTTCTTT

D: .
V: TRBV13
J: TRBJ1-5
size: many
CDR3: CASSNNQGLSNQPQHF
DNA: TGTGCCAGCAGCAATAATCAGGGTCTGAGCAATCAGCCCCAGCATTTT

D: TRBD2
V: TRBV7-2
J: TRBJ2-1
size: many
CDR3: CASSGTSGGLSSYNEQFF
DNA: TGTGCCAGCAGCGGGACTAGCGGGGGGTTAAGCTCCTACAATGAGCAGTTCTTC

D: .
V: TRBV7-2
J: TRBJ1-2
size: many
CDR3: CASSFGPTAYSNYGYTF
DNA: TGTGCCAGCAGCTTTGGGCCTACGGCGTATTCTAACTATGGCTACACCTTC

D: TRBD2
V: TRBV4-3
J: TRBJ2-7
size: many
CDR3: CASSHTRTSGYYEQYF
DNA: TGCGCCAGCAGCCACACCCGGACTAGCGGATACTACGAGCAGTACTTC

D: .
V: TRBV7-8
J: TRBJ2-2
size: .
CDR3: CASRSGTENTGELFF
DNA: TGTGCCAGCAGGTCCGGGACTGAGAACACCGGGGAGCTGTTTTTT

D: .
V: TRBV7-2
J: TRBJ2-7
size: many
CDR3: CASSTGTYEQYF
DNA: TGTGCCAGCAGCACAGGGACCTACGAGCAGTACTTC

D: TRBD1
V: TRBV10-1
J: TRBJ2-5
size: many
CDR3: CASSDPGQGVETQYF
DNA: TGCGCCAGCAGTGATCCTGGACAGGGTGTGGAGACCCAGTACTTC

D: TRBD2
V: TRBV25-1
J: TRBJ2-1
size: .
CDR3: CASSPVSGVRNEQFF
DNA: TGTGCCAGCAGCCCCGTTAGCGGGGTGCGCAATGAGCAGTTCTTC

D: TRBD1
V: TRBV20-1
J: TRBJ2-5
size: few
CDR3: CSGAGTGFMQTQYF
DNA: TGCAGTGGGGCCGGGACAGGGTTTATGCAGACCCAGTACTTC

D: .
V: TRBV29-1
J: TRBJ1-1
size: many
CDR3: CSGGGLDTEAFF
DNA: TGCAGTGGGGGGGGGCTGGACACTGAAGCTTTCTTT

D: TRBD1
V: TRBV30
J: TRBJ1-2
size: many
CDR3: CAWDRARLGYTF
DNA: TGTGCCTGGGACAGGGCGCGGTTGGGCTACACCTTC